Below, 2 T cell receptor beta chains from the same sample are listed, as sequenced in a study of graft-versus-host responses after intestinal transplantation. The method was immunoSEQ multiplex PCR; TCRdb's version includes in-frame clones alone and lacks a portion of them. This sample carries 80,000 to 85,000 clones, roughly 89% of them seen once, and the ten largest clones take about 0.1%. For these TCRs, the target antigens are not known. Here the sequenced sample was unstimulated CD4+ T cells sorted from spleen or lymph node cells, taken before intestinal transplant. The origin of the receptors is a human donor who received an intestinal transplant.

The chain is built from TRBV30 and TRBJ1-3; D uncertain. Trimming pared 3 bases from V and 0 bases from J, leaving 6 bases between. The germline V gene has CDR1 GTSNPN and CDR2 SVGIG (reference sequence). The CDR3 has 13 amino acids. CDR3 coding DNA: TGTGCCTGGAGCTCGGGCTCTGGAAACACCATATATTTT. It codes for CAWSSGSGNTIYF.

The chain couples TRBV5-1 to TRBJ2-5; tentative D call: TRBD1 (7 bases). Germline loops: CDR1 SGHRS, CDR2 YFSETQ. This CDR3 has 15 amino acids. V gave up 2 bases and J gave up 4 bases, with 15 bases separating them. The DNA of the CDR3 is TGCGCCAGCAGCTTTAACAGGGGAGGAGGAGAGACCCAGTACTTC. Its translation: CASSFNRGGGETQYF.